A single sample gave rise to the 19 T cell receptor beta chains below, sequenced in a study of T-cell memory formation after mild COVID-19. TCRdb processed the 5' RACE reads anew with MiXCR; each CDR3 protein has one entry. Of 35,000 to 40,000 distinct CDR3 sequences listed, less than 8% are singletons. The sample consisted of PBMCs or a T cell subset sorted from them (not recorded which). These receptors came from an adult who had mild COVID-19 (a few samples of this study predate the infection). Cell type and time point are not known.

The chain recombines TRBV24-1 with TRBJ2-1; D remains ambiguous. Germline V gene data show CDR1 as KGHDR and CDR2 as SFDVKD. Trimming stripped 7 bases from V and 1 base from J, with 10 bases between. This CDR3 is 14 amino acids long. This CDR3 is CATRGDGSYNEQFF. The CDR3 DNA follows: TGTGCCACCAGAGGAGACGGGTCCTACAATGAGCAGTTCTTC.

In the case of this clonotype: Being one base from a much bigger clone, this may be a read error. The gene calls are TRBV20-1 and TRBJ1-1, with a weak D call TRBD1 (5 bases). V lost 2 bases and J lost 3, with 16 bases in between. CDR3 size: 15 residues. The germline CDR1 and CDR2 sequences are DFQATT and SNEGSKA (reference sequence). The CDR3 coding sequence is TGCAGTGCTAGACCCGGCCGGGGGTCGGACACTGAAGCTTTCTTT. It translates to CSARPGRGSDTEAFF.

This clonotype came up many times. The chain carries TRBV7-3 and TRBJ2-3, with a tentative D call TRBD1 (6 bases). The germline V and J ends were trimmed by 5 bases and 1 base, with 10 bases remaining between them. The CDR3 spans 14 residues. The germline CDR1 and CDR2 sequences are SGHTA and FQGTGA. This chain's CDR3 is CASSEGHRTDTQYF. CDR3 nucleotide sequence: TGTGCCAGCAGCGAGGGACACCGCACAGATACGCAGTATTTT. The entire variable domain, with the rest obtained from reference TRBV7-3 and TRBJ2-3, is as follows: GAGVSQTPSNKVTEKGKYVELRCDPISGHTALYWYRQSLGQGPEFLIYFQGTGAADDSGLPNDRFFAVRPEGSVSTLKIQRTERGDSAVYLCASSEGHRTDTQYFGPGTRLTVL.

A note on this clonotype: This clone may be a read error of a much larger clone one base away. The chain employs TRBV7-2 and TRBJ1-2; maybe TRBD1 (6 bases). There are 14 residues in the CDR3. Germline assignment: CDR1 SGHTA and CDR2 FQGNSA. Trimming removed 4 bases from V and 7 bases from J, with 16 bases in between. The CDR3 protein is CASSSQGNYCGYTF. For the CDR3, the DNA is TGTGCCAGCAGCTCTCAGGGGAACTACTGTGGCTACACCTTC.

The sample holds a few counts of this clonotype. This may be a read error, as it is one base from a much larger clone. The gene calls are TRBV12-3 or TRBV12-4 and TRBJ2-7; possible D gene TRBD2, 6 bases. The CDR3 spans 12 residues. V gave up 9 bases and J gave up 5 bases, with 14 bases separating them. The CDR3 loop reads CASRRVNDEQYF. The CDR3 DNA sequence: TGTGCCAGTAGGAGGGTAAACGACGAGCAGTACTTC.

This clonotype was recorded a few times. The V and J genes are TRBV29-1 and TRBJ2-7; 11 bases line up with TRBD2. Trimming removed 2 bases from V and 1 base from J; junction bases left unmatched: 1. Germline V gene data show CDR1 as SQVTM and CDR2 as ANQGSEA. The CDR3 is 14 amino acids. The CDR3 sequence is CSVERLAGSYEQYF. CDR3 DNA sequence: TGCAGCGTTGAAAGACTAGCGGGATCCTACGAGCAGTACTTC.

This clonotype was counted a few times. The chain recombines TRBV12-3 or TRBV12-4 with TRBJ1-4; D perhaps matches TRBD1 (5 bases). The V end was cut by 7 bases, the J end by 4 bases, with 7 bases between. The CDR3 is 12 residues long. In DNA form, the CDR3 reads TGTGCCAGCACTGGACATAATGAAAAACTGTTTTTT. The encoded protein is CASTGHNEKLFF.

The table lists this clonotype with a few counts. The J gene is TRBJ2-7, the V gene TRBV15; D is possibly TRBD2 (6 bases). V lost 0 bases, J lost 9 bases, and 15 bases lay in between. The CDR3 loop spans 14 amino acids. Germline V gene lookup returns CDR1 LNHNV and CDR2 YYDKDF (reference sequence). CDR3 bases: TGTGCCACCAGCAGAGATTGGGACGGGGGAGCGCAGTACTTC. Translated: CATSRDWDGGAQYF.

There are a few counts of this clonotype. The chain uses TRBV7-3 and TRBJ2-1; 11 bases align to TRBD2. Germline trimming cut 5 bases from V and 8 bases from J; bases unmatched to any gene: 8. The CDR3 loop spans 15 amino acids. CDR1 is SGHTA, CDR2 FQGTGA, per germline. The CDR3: CASSPTSGGLHEQFF. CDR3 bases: TGTGCCAGCAGCCCCACTAGCGGGGGCCTTCATGAGCAGTTCTTC.

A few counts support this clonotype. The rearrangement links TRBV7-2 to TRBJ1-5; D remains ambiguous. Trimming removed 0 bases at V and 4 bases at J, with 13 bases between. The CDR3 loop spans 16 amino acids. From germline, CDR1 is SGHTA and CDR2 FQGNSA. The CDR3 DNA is TGTGCCAGCAGCTTAGCTGCAAGAGGCACAAATCAGCCCCAGCATTTT. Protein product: CASSLAARGTNQPQHF.

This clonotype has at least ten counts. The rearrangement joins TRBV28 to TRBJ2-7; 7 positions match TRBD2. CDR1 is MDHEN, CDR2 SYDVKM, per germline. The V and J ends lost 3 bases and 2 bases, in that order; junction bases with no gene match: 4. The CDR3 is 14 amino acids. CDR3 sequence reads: CASSFSGPTYEQYF. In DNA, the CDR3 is TGTGCCAGCAGTTTTAGCGGGCCAACCTACGAGCAGTACTTC. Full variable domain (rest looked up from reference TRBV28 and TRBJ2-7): DVKVTQSSRYLVKRTGEKVFLECVQDMDHENMFWYRQDPGLGLRLIYFSYDVKMKEKGDIPEGYSVSREKKERFSLILESASTNQTSMYLCASSFSGPTYEQYFGPGTRLTVT.

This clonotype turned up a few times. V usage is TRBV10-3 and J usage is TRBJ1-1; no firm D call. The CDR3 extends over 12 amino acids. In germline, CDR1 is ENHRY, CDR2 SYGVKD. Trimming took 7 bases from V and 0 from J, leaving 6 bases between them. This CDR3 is CAIMGVNTEAFF. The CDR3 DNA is TGTGCCATCATGGGTGTGAACACTGAAGCTTTCTTT.

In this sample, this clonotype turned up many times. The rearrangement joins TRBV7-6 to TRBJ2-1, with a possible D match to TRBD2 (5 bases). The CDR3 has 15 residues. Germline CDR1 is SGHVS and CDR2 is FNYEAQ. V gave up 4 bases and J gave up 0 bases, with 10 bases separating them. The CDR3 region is CASSSTRSSYNEQFF. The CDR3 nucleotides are TGTGCCAGCAGCTCCACTAGGAGCTCCTACAATGAGCAGTTCTTC.

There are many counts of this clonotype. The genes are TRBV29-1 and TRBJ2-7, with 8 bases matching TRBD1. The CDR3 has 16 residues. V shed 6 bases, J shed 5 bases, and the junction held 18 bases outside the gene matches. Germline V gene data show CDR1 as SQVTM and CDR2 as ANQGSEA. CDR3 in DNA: TGCAGCGTCATACTGGGAGAGACAGGGGTTTCCAACGAGCAGTACTTC. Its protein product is CSVILGETGVSNEQYF.

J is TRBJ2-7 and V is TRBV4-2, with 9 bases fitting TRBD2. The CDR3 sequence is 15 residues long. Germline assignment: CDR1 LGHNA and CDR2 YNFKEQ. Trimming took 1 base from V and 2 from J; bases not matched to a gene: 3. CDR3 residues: CASSQGGRETYEQYF. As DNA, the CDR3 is TGTGCCAGCAGCCAAGGCGGGAGGGAAACCTACGAGCAGTACTTC.

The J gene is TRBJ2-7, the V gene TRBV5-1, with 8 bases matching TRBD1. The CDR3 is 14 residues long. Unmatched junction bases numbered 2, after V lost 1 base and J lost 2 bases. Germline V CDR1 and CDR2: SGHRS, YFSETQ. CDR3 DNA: TGCGCCAGCAGCTTGTTACAGGGGGCCTACGAGCAGTACTTC. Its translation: CASSLLQGAYEQYF.

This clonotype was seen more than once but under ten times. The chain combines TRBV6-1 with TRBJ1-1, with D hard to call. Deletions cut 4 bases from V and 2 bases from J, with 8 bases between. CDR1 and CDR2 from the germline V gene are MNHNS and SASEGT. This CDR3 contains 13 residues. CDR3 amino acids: CASSAGPNTEAFF. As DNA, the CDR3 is TGTGCCAGCAGTGCAGGACCTAACACTGAAGCTTTCTTT.

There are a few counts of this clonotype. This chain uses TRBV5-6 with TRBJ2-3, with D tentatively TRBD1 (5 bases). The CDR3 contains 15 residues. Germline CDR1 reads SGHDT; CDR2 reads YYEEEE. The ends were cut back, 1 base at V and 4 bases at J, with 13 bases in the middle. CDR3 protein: CASSLLGQGADTQYF. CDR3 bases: TGTGCCAGCAGCTTGCTGGGCCAAGGGGCAGATACGCAGTATTTT.

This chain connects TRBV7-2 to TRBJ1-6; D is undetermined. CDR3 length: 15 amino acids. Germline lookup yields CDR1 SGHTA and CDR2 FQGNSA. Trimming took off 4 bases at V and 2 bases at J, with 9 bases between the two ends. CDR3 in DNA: TGTGCCAGCAGCTATAGTACCACCTATAATTCACCCCTCCACTTT. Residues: CASSYSTTYNSPLHF.